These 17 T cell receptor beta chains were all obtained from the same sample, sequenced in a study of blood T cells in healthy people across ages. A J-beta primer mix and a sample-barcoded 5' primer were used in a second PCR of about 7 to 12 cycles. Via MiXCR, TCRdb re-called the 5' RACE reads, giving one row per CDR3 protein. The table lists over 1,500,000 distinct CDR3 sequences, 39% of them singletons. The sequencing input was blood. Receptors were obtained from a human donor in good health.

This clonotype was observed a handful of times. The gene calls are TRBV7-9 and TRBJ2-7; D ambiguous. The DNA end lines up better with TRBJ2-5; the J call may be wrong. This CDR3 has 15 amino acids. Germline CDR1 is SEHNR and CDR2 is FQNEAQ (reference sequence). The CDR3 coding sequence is TGTGCCAGCAGCTTATCCTTGGACGCGAAGGGGACCCAGTACTTC. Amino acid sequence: CASSLSLDAKGTQYF.

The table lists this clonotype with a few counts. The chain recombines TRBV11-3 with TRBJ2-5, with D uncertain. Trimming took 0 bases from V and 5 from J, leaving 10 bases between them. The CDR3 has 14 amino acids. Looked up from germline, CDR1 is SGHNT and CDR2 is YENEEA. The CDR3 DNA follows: TGTGCCAGCAGCTTAGATGTTCAGTCGGAGACCCAGTACTTC. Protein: CASSLDVQSETQYF.

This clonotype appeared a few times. The DNA of the CDR3 is TGTGCCAGCATCGGGGGATTGGGGGAGCAGTACTTC. Translating gives CASIGGLGEQYF. This chain joins TRBV27 and TRBJ2-7, with D perhaps TRBD2 (6 bases). Germline lookup yields CDR1 MNHEY and CDR2 SMNVEV (reference sequence). The germline V and J ends were trimmed by 7 bases and 7 bases, with 14 bases remaining between them. CDR3 length: 12 residues.

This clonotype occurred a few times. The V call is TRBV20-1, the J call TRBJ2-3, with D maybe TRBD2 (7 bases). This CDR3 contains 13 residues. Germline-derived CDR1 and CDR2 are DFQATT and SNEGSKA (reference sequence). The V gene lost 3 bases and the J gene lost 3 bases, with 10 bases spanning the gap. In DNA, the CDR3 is TGCAGTGCTAGCGGGGGGCAAACAGATACGCAGTATTTT. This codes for CSASGGQTDTQYF.

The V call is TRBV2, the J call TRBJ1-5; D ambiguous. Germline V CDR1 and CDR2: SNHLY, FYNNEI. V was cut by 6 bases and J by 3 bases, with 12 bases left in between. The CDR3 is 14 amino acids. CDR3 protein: CASRLYGHNQPQHF. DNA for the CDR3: TGTGCCAGCAGGCTATACGGCCACAATCAGCCCCAGCATTTT.

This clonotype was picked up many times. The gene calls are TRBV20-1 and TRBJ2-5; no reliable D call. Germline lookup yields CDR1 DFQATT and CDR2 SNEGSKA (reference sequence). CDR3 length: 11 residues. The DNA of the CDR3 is TGCAGCGTAGTGACGGTCGAGACCCAGTACTTC. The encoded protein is CSVVTVETQYF.

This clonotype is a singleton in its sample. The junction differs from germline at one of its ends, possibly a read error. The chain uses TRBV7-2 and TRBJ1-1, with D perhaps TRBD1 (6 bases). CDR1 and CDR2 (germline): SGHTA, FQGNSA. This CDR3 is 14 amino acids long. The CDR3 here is CAGSSRGPNTEAFF. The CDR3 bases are TGTGCCGGCAGTTCCAGGGGCCCGAACACTGAAGCTTTCTTT.

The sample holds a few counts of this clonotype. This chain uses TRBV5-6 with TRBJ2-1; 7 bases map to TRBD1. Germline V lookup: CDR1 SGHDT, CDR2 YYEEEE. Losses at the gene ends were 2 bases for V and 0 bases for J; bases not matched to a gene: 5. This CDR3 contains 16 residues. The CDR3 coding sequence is TGTGCCAGCAGCTTTTGGACAGGCAGCTCCTACAATGAGCAGTTCTTC. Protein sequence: CASSFWTGSSYNEQFF.

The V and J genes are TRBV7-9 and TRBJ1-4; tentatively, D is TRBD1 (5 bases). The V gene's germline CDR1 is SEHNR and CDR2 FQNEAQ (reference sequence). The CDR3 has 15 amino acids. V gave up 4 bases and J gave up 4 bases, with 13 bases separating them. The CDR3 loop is CASSSTTADNEKLFF. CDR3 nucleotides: TGTGCCAGCAGCTCGACGACAGCGGATAATGAAAAACTGTTTTTT.

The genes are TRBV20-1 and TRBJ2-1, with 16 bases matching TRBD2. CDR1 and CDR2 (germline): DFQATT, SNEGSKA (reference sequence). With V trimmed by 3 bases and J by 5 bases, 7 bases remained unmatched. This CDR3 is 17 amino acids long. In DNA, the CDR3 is TGCAGTGCTAGGTTGATGGGACTAGCGGGAGGGGACAATGAGCAGTTCTTC. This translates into CSARLMGLAGGDNEQFF.

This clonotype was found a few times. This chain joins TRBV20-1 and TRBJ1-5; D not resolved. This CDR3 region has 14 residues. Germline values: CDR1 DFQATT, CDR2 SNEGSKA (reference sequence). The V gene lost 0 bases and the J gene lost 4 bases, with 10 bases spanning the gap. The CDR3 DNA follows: TGCAGTGCTAGAGATCGGATGGGTAATCAGCCCCAGCATTTT. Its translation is CSARDRMGNQPQHF.

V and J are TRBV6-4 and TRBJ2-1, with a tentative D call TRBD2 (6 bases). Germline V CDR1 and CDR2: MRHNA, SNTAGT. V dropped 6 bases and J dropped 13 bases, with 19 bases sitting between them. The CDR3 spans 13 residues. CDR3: CASSETDGGTQFF. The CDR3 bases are TGTGCCAGCAGCGAGACAGATGGGGGGACCCAGTTCTTC.

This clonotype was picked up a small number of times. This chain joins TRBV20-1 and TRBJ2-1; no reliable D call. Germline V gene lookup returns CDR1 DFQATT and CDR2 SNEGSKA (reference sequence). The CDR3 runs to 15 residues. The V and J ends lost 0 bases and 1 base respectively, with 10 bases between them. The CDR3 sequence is CSARDLRTSYNEQFF. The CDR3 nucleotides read TGCAGTGCTAGAGATCTAAGGACGTCCTACAATGAGCAGTTCTTC.

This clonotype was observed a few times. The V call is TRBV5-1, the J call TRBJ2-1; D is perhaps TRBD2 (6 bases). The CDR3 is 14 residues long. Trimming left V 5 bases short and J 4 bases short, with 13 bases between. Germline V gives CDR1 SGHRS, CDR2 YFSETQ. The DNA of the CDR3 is TGCGCCAGCAGGTATCAGCGGGCGTACAATGAGCAGTTCTTC. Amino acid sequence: CASRYQRAYNEQFF. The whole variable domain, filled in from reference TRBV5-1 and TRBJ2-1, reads KAGVTQTPRYLIKTRGQQVTLSCSPISGHRSVSWYQQTPGQGLQFLFEYFSETQRNKGNFPGRFSGRQFSNSRSEMNVSTLELGDSALYLCASRYQRAYNEQFFGPGTRLTVL.

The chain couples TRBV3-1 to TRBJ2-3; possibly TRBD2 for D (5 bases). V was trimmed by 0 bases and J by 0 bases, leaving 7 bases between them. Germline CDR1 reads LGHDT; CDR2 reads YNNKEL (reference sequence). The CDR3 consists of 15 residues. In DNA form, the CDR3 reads TGTGCCAGCAGCCAAGACGGGGTTAGCACAGATACGCAGTATTTT. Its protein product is CASSQDGVSTDTQYF.

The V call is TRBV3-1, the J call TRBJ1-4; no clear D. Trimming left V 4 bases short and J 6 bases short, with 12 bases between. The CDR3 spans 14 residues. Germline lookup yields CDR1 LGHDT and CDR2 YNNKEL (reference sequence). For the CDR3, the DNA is TGTGCCAGCAGCCCCGGGCACGTCGATGAAAAACTGTTTTTT. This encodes CASSPGHVDEKLFF.

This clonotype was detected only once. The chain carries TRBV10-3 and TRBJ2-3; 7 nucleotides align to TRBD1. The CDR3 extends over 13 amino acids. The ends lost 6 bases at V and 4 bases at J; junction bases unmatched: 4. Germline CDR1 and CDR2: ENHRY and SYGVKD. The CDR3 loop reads CAISEGAPDTQYF. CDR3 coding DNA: TGTGCCATCAGCGAGGGGGCCCCAGATACGCAGTATTTT.